This T cell receptor (beta chain) was documented in a study of blood T cell repertoires in COVID-19. Study-wide context: The United States, Italy and Spain provided the acute and convalescent COVID-19 samples. Nucleic acid was either cDNA or gDNA, and it came from T cells, B-cell-depleted T cells, or PBMCs.

This clone was found once. The CDR3 consists of 15 residues. The germline V gene encodes CDR1 MGHRA and CDR2 YSYEKL. V was cut by 4 bases and J by 1 base, with 11 bases left in between. Per the study methods: The authors estimated nucleated cell counts from reference gene primer amplification. Data came from immunoSEQ multiplex PCR; TCRdb stores just in-frame clones and leaves some out. Clonal size and the V and J genes are those of that table, whereas D and trimming came from the DNA. The sample lists about 130,000 clones; about nine tenths were seen once. Patients of the Seattle cohort, enrolled during active infection, were followed longitudinally.

Input material: peripheral blood. The sequence was obtained from an older woman with COVID-19, enrolled during active disease. V usage is TRBV4-1 and J usage is TRBJ1-5, with a weak D call TRBD1 (5 bases). The CDR3 DNA reads TGCGCCAGCAGCCTCATGGGGGGGAGCAATCAGCCCCAGCATTTT. Residues: CASSLMGGSNQPQHF.